The text below deals with one TCR beta chain. Its antigen remains unidentified. No much larger clonotype is one base removed from it; base qualities were not supplied. Each collaborating institution followed its own protocols to collect whole blood in K2EDTA tubes. Collaborator samples were shipped for TCRbeta analysis as frozen whole blood, isolated PBMCs, or DNA extracted from either sample type. This specimen belongs to a study of blood T cell repertoires in COVID-19 (dated by TCRdb to the early 2020s). Background for the entire study: Samples covering the acute and convalescent phases of COVID-19 were provided by collaborators in the United States, Italy and Spain. Sample metadata almost always included a de-identified subject ID, COVID-19 status, age in years and sex. The prospective study material was composed of cDNA or gDNA derived from T cells, B-cell-depleted T cells, or PBMCs. Where available, HLA class I and class II types were taken from metadata supplied by the sample provider and were not determined by assay-based typing. The repertoires were released in a freely available public database meant as a resource for research on the immune response to SARS-CoV-2. Deeply sampled blood TCRbeta repertoires from subjects exposed to, actively infected with, or recovered from COVID-19 were included in the dataset. Samples were obtained from the ongoing ImmuneRACE study (first 160 participants) and from about 1,300 subjects provided by 6 global collaborators. General study outcomes and caveats: How much clinical and demographic metadata was included differed by source and by participant, and the metadata was provided uncurated.

TCRbeta CDR3 regions were amplified from genomic DNA using the immunoSEQ Assay, a bias-controlled multiplex PCR. In the authors' own workflow: The number of nucleated cells in each sample was estimated by amplification of reference gene primers within the assay. To quantify the absolute abundance of each unique TCRbeta CDR3 rearrangement, sequence reads were collapsed and filtered. For each sample, productive Simpson clonality was calculated as the square root of Simpson's diversity index over productive rearrangements. In TCRdb, the immuneACCESS table is reduced to in-frame sequences with V and J assigned. These tables do not hold every clone; where another copy was compared, an unresolved V gene accounts for under half, and the others remain unexplained. That table supplies the V and J calls and clone size; D and trimming were determined from the DNA. The table for this sample lists over 250,000 clones; 70% to 85% of them were counted only once. The ten largest clones take up about 3.5% of the sample.

Counted from cysteine to phenylalanine, this CDR3 has 15 amino acids. Just CDR3 DNA is preserved here, 45 bases in frame from base 1. CDR1 and CDR2 are drawn from the germline V gene: SGHVS, FQNEAQ. The junction shows trimming of 1 base on V and 3 bases on J, plus 12 bases between the germline ends. The chain is encoded by TRBV7-8 joined to TRBJ1-1; TRBD1 is possibly the D segment (6 matching bases). The sequenced sample consisted of peripheral blood. The receptor comes from a woman older than 75 with acute or convalescent COVID-19. The nucleotide sequence is given as TGTGCCAGCAGCTTAGGAGGTCAGGGGTACACTGAAGCTTTCTTT. The resulting protein is CASSLGGQGYTEAFF.